Presented here are 6 T cell receptor beta chains from one specimen sequenced in a study of blood T cell repertoires in COVID-19. Only in-frame clones appear in the TCRdb table, and some are missing; sequencing was by immunoSEQ multiplex PCR. The profile shows a few hundred thousand clones, approximately 90% of them singletons. Sequencing was done on a sample of PBMCs or T cells enriched from blood (not recorded which). The receptor set was obtained from a man aged 25-45 years who had recovered from COVID-19.

Details on this clone: This sample includes further DNA sequences coding for the same CDR3. The gene calls are TRBV9 and TRBJ2-1, with a weak D call TRBD1 (6 bases). Trimming took off 2 bases at V and 4 bases at J, with 13 bases between the two ends. The CDR3 length is 15 residues. Germline loops: CDR1 SGDLS, CDR2 YYNGEE. The CDR3 DNA reads TGTGCCAGCAGCGTGGCAGGGGATACTTACAATGAGCAGTTCTTC. Amino acids: CASSVAGDTYNEQFF.

The chain links TRBV5-4 to TRBJ2-5; 11 positions agree with TRBD2. CDR1 is SGHNT and CDR2 is YYREEE in the germline V gene (reference sequence). The length of the CDR3 is 16 residues. V was clipped by 4 bases and J by 2 bases; unmatched bases: 7. The chain's CDR3 is CASSIVAGGSQETQYF. CDR3 sequence (DNA): TGTGCCAGCAGCATTGTAGCGGGAGGGTCACAAGAGACCCAGTACTTC.

V gene TRBV10-3 combines with J gene TRBJ2-7; 9 bases align to TRBD2. Unmatched junction bases numbered 9, after V lost 3 bases and J lost 3 bases. Germline-derived CDR1 and CDR2 are ENHRY and SYGVKD. The CDR3 spans 16 residues. The CDR3 sequence is CAISDPGTSNYYEQYF. The CDR3 DNA reads as TGTGCCATCAGTGACCCCGGGACTAGCAATTACTACGAGCAGTACTTC.

This clone was observed once. DNA of the CDR3: TGTGCCAGCAGAGATAGGGGAGGGGGGGCCCAGTACTTC. This sequence encodes CASRDRGGGAQYF. The V and J genes are TRBV12-3 or TRBV12-4 and TRBJ2-5, with a weak D call TRBD2 (7 bases). Deletions cut 6 bases from V and 9 bases from J, with 17 bases between. CDR3 length: 13 amino acids.

The chain joins TRBV10-1 to TRBJ2-3; 10 bases match TRBD1. The CDR3 runs 16 residues. Germline CDR1 is WNHNN and CDR2 is SYGVQD (reference sequence). The junction had 6 bases not matched to a gene; V was cut back by 4 bases and J by 2 bases. CDR3 sequence: CASSAGQGFPTDTQYF. The CDR3 DNA is TGCGCCAGCAGTGCGGGACAGGGGTTTCCCACAGATACGCAGTATTTT.

CDR3 amino acids: CASSLRGSKNIQYF. Written as DNA, the CDR3 is TGTGCCAGCAGCTTGCGGGGGTCTAAAAACATTCAGTACTTC. The chain is built from TRBV5-8 and TRBJ2-4, with a possible D match to TRBD2 (6 bases). The CDR3 consists of 14 residues. V lost 1 base and J 4 bases, leaving 9 bases between the germline ends. Germline V gene sequence: CDR1 SGHTS, CDR2 YDEGEE.